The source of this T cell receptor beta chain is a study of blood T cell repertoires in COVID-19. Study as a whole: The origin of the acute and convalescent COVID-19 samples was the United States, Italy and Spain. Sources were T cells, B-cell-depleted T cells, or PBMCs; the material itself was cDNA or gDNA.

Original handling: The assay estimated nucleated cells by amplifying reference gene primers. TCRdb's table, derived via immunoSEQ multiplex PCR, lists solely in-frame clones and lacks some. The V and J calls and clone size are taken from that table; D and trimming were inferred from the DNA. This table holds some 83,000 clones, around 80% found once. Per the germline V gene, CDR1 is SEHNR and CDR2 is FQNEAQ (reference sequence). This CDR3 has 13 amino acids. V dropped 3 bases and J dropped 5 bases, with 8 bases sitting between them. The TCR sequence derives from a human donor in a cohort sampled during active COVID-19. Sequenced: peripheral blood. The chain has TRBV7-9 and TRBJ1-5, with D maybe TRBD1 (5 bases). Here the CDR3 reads CASSFAGYQPQHF. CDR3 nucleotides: TGTGCCAGCAGCTTTGCAGGGTATCAGCCCCAGCATTTT.